This entry describes one T cell receptor beta chain. Antigen: not known. This sample was taken from a study of Ad26.COV2.S vaccination and SARS-CoV-2 variants. Study outcomes and limitations: There was a possibility that the TCR breadth and depth analyses underestimated total T cell responses. Non-spike TCR breadth was similar in vaccine and placebo recipients.

CDR3 size: 15 residues. CDR1 and CDR2 from the germline V gene are KGHSH and LQKENI. The V end was cut by 2 bases, the J end by 3 bases, with 13 bases between. Specified treatment: around 19 received Ad26.COV2.S at low or high dose, single or two shots; a few received placebo; per-sample allocation not given. Collection of samples fell on day 63 after the first vaccine or placebo injection. The study used a vaccine consisting of an Ad26 vector that expressed Wuhan-strain SARS-CoV-2 spike. Some clones are missing from TCRdb's copy, which holds only in-frame ones; the method was immunoSEQ multiplex PCR. The table lists 350,000 to 450,000 clones, 83% of them singletons.

This sequence joins TRBV18 and TRBJ2-5; TRBD2 might be the D (6 bases). This receptor was obtained from a person aged 18-60 years who received the Ad26.COV2.S COVID-19 vaccine or a placebo. Sample: peripheral blood, taken in a trial of Ad26.COV2.S vaccine versus placebo. The CDR3: CASSPGTAREETQYF. The CDR3, as DNA: TGTGCCAGCTCACCAGGGACTGCCCGAGAAGAGACCCAGTACTTC. The full variable domain, rest sourced from reference TRBV18 and TRBJ2-5, is NAGVMQNPRHLVRRRGQEARLRCSPMKGHSHVYWYRQLPEEGLKFMVYLQKENIIDESGMPKERFSAEFPKEGPSILRIQQVVRGDSAAYFCASSPGTAREETQYFGPGTRLLVL.